What follows are 5 T cell receptor beta chains derived from one specimen sequenced in a study of shared clonotypes between healthy human individuals. The assay was immunoSEQ multiplex PCR, and TCRdb's table has in-frame clones only and misses some. The sample lists about 1.5 million clones; roughly 96% were seen once. Sequences were obtained from naive CD4+ T cells sorted from blood. The sample's subset: CD45RA+ positively selected. The receptors derive from a man aged 25-45 years in good health.

The chain joins TRBV19 to TRBJ1-5, with D possibly TRBD1 on 6 matching bases. The CDR3 runs to 13 residues. Germline V gene sequence: CDR1 LNHDA, CDR2 SQIVND (reference sequence). The V end was cut by 8 bases, the J end by 4 bases, with 12 bases between. CDR3 sequence reads: CASGDKRNQPQHF. The CDR3 DNA follows: TGTGCCAGTGGGGACAAAAGAAATCAGCCCCAGCATTTT. Variable domain in full (rest from reference TRBV19 and TRBJ1-5): DGGITQSPKYLFRKEGQNVTLSCEQNLNHDAMYWYRQDPGQGLRLIYYSQIVNDFQKGDIAEGYSVSREKKESFPLTVTSAQKNPTAFYLCASGDKRNQPQHFGDGTRLSIL.

The V gene is TRBV15, the J gene TRBJ2-7; 7 positions agree with TRBD1. The germline V gene encodes CDR1 LNHNV and CDR2 YYDKDF (reference sequence). After removal of 0 bases from V and 10 bases from J, the junction contained 12 bases not matched to a gene. The CDR3 is 15 amino acids. CDR3 region: CATSRDPGTANVQYF. DNA for the CDR3: TGTGCCACCAGCAGAGACCCCGGGACAGCCAACGTACAGTACTTC.

This chain uses TRBV6-1 with TRBJ1-5; a possible D gene is TRBD1 (6 bases). The V gene's germline CDR1 is MNHNS and CDR2 SASEGT. With 6 bases removed from V and 1 base from J, the gap between germline ends came to 7 bases. The CDR3 consists of 13 residues. The CDR3 coding sequence is TGTGCCAGCAGAGGGGGGAGCAATCAGCCCCAGCATTTT. Its protein product is CASRGGSNQPQHF.

The chain combines TRBV4-1 with TRBJ2-1; tentatively, D is TRBD1 (7 bases). The CDR3 is 18 residues long. Germline assignment: CDR1 MGHRA and CDR2 YSYEKL. Trimming stripped 4 bases from V and 1 base from J, with 20 bases between. CDR3 region: CASSPPYRGSGSYNEQFF. In DNA form, the CDR3 reads TGCGCCAGCAGCCCCCCTTACAGGGGAAGCGGGTCCTACAATGAGCAGTTCTTC.

The chain is built from TRBV15 and TRBJ2-7, with D perhaps being TRBD1 or TRBD2 (6 bases each). Trimming stripped 1 base from V and 7 bases from J, with 11 bases between. The germline V gene encodes CDR1 LNHNV and CDR2 YYDKDF (reference sequence). The CDR3 is made up of 13 amino acids. Written as DNA, the CDR3 is TGTGCCACCAGCAGAGGTACAGGGAGGGAGCAGTACTTC. This codes for CATSRGTGREQYF.